This record looks at one T cell receptor beta chain sequence and its context. The target antigen is unknown. Clones were sequenced by immunoSEQ multiplex PCR, and TCRdb holds only the in-frame ones, with some missing. The table shows 57,000 or so clones, with 93% occurring only once. With 0 bases removed from V and 4 bases from J, the gap between germline ends came to 16 bases. CDR1 GTSNPN and CDR2 SVGIG come from the germline V gene (reference sequence). This CDR3 has 16 residues. The sample comes from a study of OX40 agonist ivuxolimab in advanced cancers. General study points: Specificity for antigen went undetermined in the expanded peripheral T cells.

The input for sequencing was CD4+ or CD8+ T cells sorted from blood, taken in a trial of the OX40 agonist ivuxolimab. The chain has TRBV30 and TRBJ1-5; no firm D call. This TCR was sampled from an adult with an advanced solid tumor such as melanoma, head and neck, liver or kidney cancer. The CDR3 is CAWSVRTPGPNQPQHF. The DNA for the CDR3 is TGTGCCTGGAGTGTACGGACTCCTGGGCCAAATCAGCCCCAGCATTTT.